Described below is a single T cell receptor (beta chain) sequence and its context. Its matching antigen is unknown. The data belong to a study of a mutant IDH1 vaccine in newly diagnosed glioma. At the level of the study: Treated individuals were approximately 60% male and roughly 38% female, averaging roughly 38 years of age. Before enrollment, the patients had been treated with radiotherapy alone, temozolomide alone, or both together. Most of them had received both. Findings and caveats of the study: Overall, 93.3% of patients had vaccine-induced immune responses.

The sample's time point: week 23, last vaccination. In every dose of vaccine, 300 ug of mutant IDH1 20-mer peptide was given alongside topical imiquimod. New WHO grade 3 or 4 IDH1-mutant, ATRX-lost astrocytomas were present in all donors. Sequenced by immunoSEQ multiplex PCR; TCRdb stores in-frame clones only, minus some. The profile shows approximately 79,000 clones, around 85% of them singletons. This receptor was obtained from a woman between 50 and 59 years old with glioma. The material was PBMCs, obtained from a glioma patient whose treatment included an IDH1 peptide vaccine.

CDR3 bases: TGTGCCAGCAGTTTGACGACAGGGGGTCATTCACCCCTCCACTTT. Translation gives CASSLTTGGHSPLHF. V gene TRBV27 combines with J gene TRBJ1-6, with 9 bases matching TRBD1. CDR3 length: 15 residues. V lost 3 bases, J lost 8 bases, and 5 bases stayed unmatched. CDR1 is MNHEY, CDR2 SMNVEV, per germline (reference sequence).